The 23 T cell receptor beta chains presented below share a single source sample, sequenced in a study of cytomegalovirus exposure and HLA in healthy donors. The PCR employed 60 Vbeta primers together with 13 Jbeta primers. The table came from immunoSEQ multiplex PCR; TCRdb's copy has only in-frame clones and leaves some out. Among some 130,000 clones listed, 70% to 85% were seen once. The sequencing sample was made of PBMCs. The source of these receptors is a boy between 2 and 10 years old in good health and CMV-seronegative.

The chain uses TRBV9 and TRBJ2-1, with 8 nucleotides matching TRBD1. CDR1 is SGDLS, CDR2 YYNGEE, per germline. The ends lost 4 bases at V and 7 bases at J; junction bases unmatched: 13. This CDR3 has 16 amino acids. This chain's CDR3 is CASSPRTGTRKNEQFF. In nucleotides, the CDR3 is TGTGCCAGCAGCCCCCGGACAGGGACAAGGAAGAATGAGCAGTTCTTC.

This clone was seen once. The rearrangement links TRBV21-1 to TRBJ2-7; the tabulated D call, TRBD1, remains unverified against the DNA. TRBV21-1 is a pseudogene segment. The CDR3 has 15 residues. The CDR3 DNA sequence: TGTGCCAGCAACCATTGGGGGCAGGACGGAGACGAGCAGTACTTC. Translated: CASNHWGQDGDEQYF.

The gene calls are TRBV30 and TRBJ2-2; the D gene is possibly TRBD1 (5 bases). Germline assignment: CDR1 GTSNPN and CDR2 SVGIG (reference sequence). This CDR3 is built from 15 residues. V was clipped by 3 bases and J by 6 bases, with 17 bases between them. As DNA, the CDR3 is TGTGCCTGGAGGAGCCCAGGGAAGGATTCCGGGGAGCTGTTTTTT. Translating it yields CAWRSPGKDSGELFF.

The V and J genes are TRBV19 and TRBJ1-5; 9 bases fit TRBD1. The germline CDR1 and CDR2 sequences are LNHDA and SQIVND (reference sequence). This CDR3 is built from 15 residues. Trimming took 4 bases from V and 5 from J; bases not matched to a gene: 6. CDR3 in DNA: TGTGCCAGTAGTAAGGACAGGGGATGGGATCAGCCCCAGCATTTT. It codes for CASSKDRGWDQPQHF.

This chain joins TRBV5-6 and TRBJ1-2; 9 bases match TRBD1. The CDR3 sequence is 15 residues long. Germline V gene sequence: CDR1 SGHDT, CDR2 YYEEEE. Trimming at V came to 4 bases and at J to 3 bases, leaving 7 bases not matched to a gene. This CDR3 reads CASSRTTGGDYGYTF. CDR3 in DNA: TGTGCCAGCAGCCGAACCACAGGGGGCGACTATGGCTACACCTTC.

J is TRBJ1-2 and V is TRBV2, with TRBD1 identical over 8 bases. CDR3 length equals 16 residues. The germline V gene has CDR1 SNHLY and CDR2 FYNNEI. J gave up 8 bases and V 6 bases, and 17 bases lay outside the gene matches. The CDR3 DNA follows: TGTGCCAGCAGGGCTACGATACAGGGGGGAGGGCTCGGCTACACCTTC. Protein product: CASRATIQGGGLGYTF.

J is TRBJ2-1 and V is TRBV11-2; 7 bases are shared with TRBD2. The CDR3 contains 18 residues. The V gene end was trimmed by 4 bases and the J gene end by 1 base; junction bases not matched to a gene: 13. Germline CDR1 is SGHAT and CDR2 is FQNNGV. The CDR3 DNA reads TGTGCCAGCAGCTCTTGGAGAGGAGGGAGGGAATCCTACAATGAGCAGTTCTTC. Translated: CASSSWRGGRESYNEQFF.

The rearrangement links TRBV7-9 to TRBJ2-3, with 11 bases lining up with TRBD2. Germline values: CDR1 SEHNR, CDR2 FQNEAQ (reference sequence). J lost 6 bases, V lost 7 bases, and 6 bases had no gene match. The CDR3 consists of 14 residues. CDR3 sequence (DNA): TGTGCCAGCAACCTAGCGGGAGGTCGGGATACGCAGTATTTT. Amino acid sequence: CASNLAGGRDTQYF.

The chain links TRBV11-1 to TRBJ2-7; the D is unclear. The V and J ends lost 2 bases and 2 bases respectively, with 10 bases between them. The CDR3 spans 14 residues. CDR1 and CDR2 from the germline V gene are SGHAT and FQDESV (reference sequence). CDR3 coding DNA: TGTGCCAGCAGCTTATACAGTACCACCTACGAGCAGTACTTC. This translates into CASSLYSTTYEQYF.

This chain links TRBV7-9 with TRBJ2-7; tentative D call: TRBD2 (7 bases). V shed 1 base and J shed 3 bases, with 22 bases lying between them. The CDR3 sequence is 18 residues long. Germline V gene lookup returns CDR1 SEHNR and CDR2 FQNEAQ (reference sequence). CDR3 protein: CASSLVGAGDGQVYEQYV. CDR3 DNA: TGTGCCAGCAGCTTAGTGGGGGCGGGGGATGGTCAAGTCTACGAGCAGTACGTC.

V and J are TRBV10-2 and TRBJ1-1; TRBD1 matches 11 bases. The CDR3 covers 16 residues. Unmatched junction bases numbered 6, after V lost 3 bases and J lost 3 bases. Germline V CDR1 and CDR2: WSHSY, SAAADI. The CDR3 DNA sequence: TGCGCCAGCAGTGAATGGGACAGGGGGGGGGACACTGAAGCTTTCTTT. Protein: CASSEWDRGGDTEAFF.

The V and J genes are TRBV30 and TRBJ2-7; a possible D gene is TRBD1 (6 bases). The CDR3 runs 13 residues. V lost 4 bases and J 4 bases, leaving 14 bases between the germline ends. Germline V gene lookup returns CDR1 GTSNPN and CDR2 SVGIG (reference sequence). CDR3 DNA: TGTGCCTGGACTACATTAACAGGGTACGAGCAGTACTTC. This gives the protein CAWTTLTGYEQYF.

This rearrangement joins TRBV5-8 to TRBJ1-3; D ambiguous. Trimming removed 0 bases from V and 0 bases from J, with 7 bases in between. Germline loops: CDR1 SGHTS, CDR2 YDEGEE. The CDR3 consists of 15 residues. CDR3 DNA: TGTGCCAGCAGCTTGGATCTGAGCTCTGGAAACACCATATATTTT. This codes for CASSLDLSSGNTIYF. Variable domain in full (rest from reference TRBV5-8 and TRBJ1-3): EAGVTQSPTHLIKTRGQQATLRCSPISGHTSVYWYQQALGLGLQFLLWYDEGEERNRGNFPPRFSGRQFPNYSSELNVNALELEDSALYLCASSLDLSSGNTIYFGEGSWLTVV.

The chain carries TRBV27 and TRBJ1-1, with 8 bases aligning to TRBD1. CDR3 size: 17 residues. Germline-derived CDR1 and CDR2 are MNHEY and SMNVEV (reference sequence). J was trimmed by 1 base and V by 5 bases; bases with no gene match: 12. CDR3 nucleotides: TGTGCCAGCAGTCGGACAGGGTGGCTGGAGCGGAACACTGAAGCTTTCTTT. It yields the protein CASSRTGWLERNTEAFF.

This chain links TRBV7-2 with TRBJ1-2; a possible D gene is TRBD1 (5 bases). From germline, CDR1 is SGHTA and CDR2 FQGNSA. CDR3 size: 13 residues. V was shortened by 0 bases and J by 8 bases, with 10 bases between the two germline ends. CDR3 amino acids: CASSLARDRGYTF. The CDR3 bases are TGTGCCAGCAGCTTAGCGCGGGACCGGGGCTACACCTTC.

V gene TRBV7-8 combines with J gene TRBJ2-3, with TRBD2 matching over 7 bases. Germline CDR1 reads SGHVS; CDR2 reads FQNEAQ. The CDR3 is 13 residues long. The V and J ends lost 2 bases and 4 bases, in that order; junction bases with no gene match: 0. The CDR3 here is CASSLRGADTQYF. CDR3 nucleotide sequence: TGTGCCAGCAGCTTACGGGGGGCAGATACGCAGTATTTT. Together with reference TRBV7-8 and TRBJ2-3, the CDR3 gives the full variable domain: GAGVSQSPRYKVAKRGQDVALRCDPISGHVSLFWYQQALGQGPEFLTYFQNEAQLDKSGLPSDRFFAERPEGSVSTLKIQRTQQEDSAVYLCASSLRGADTQYFGPGTRLTVL.

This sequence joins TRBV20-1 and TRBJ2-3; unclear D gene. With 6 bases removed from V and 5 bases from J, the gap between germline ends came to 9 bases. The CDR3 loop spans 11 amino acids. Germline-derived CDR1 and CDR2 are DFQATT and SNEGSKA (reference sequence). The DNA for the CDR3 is TGCAGTGCGGCACAGCAAGATACGCAGTATTTT. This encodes CSAAQQDTQYF.

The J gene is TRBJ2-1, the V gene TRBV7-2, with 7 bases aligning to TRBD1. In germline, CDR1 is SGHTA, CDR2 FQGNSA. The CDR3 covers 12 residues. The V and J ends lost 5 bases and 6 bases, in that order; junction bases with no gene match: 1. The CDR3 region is CASSRDSNEQFF. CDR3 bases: TGTGCCAGCAGCCGGGACAGCAATGAGCAGTTCTTC.

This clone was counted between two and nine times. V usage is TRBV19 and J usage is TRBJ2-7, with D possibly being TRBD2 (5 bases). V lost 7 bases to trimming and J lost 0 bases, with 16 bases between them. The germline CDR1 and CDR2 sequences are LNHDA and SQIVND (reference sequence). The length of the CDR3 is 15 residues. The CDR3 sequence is CASKVEGSSSYEQYF. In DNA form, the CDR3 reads TGTGCCAGTAAGGTCGAGGGATCGAGCTCCTACGAGCAGTACTTC.

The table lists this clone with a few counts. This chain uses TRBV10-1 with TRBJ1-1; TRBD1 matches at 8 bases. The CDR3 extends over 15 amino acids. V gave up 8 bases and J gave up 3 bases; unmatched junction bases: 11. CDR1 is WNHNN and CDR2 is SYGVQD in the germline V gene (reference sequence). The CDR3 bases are TGCGCCAGCCCTGATCTGACGACAGGGGACACTGAAGCTTTCTTT. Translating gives CASPDLTTGDTEAFF.

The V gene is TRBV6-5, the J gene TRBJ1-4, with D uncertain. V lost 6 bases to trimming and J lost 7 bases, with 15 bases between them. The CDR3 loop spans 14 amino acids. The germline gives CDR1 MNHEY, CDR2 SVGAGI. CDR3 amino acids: CASSLTRGAEKLFF. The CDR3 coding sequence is TGTGCCAGCAGCTTAACCCGGGGTGCTGAAAAACTGTTTTTT.

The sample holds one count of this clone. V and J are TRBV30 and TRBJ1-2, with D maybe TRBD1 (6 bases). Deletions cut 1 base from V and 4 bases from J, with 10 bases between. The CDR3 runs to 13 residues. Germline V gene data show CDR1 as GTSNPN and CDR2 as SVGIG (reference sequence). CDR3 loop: CAWSDRVGYGYTF. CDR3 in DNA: TGTGCCTGGAGTGACAGGGTAGGCTATGGCTACACCTTC. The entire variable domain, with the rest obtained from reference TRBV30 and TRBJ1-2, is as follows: SQTIHQWPATLVQPVGSPLSLECTVEGTSNPNLYWYRQAAGRGLQLLFYSVGIGQISSEVPQNLSASRPQDRQFILSSKKLLLSDSGFYLCAWSDRVGYGYTFGSGTRLTVV.

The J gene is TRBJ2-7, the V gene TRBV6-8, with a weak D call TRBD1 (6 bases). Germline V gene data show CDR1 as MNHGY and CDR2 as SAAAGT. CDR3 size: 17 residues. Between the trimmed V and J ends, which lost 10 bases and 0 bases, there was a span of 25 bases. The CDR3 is CAIPGTRALPSSYEQYV. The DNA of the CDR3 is TGTGCCATCCCCGGGACAAGGGCCTTGCCAAGCTCCTACGAGCAGTACGTC.